Shown below are 30 T cell receptor beta chains from a single sample sequenced in a study of beta chain features in type 1 diabetes. Isolated RNA was reverse transcribed in full, so expressed TCRB transcripts were sequenced. Data came from immunoSEQ multiplex PCR; TCRdb stores just in-frame clones and leaves some out. This repertoire shows around 430,000 clones, 30% found once; its top ten account for around 0.065%. The specimen sequenced was naive CD4+ T cells from blood. The receptors derive from a young man in good health.

The chain employs TRBV7-3 and TRBJ2-1; D unclear. The CDR3 covers 14 residues. With 1 base removed from V and 5 bases from J, the gap between germline ends came to 9 bases. The germline V gene has CDR1 SGHTA and CDR2 FQGTGA. The CDR3 DNA is TGTGCCAGCAGCTTAATGACATTCAACAATGAGCAGTTCTTC. It codes for CASSLMTFNNEQFF. Using reference TRBV7-3 and TRBJ2-1 for the parts outside the CDR3, the full variable domain is GAGVSQTPSNKVTEKGKYVELRCDPISGHTALYWYRQSLGQGPEFLIYFQGTGAADDSGLPNDRFFAVRPEGSVSTLKIQRTERGDSAVYLCASSLMTFNNEQFFGPGTRLTVL.

The table lists this clone with a few counts. The V call is TRBV18, the J call TRBJ2-7, with no clear D. The V and J ends lost 3 bases and 4 bases respectively, with 10 bases between them. This CDR3 contains 13 residues. Germline CDR1 is KGHSH and CDR2 is LQKENI. CDR3: CASSPTTGYEQYF. The CDR3, as DNA: TGTGCCAGCTCACCCACTACCGGTTACGAGCAGTACTTC.

The V gene is TRBV7-9, the J gene TRBJ2-7; 8 bases map to TRBD2. With V trimmed by 5 bases and J by 6 bases, 15 bases remained unmatched. The germline V gene has CDR1 SEHNR and CDR2 FQNEAQ (reference sequence). The CDR3 spans 16 residues. CDR3 region: CASSPGLVNARGEQYF. CDR3 bases: TGTGCCAGCAGCCCGGGACTAGTAAACGCCCGGGGCGAGCAGTACTTC. Full variable domain (outside the CDR3, taken from reference TRBV7-9 and TRBJ2-7): DTGVSQNPRHKITKRGQNVTFRCDPISEHNRLYWYRQTLGQGPEFLTYFQNEAQLEKSRLLSDRFSAERPKGSFSTLEIQRTEQGDSAMYLCASSPGLVNARGEQYFGPGTRLTVT.

J is TRBJ1-2 and V is TRBV9, with D possibly matching TRBD1 (5 bases). The germline gives CDR1 SGDLS, CDR2 YYNGEE. V shed 4 bases and J shed 7 bases, with 20 bases lying between them. This CDR3 region has 15 residues. The chain's CDR3 is CASSPSEGALGGYTF. As DNA, the CDR3 is TGTGCCAGCAGCCCCAGTGAAGGGGCCTTGGGTGGCTACACCTTC.

This clone was counted only a few times. Other DNA sequences from this sample encode an identical CDR3 as well. The CDR3 region is CASSPTAAGGYTF. The CDR3 region has the DNA TGTGCCAGCAGCCCGACCGCGGCTGGTGGCTACACCTTC. The V gene is TRBV7-2, the J gene TRBJ1-2; D is undetermined. Germline CDR1 SGHTA, CDR2 FQGNSA. Trimming stripped 5 bases from V and 7 bases from J, with 14 bases between. This CDR3 has 13 residues.

The V call is TRBV7-2, the J call TRBJ2-7, with 12 bases matching TRBD2. Germline CDR1 and CDR2: SGHTA and FQGNSA. The CDR3 consists of 14 residues. Germline trimming cut 1 base from V and 6 bases from J; bases unmatched to any gene: 1. CDR3 in DNA: TGTGCCAGCAGCTTAGTACTAGCGGGAGGCGAGCAGTACTTC. Its translation: CASSLVLAGGEQYF.

This clone was observed a few times. At one end the junction does not follow the germline gene, possibly because of a read error. The chain links TRBV9 to TRBJ2-1; 11 nucleotides line up with TRBD2. The CDR3 extends over 12 amino acids. Germline CDR1 and CDR2: SGDLS and YYNGEE. CDR3 in amino acids: CASGVAGGEQFF. CDR3 DNA sequence: TGTGCCAGCGGCGTAGCGGGAGGGGAGCAGTTCTTC. Variable domain in full (rest from reference TRBV9 and TRBJ2-1): DSGVTQTPKHLITATGQRVTLRCSPRSGDLSVYWYQQSLDQGLQFLIQYYNGEERAKGNILERFSAQQFPDLHSELNLSSLELGDSALYFCASGVAGGEQFFGPGTRLTVL.

V and J are TRBV7-9 and TRBJ2-5, with a tentative D call TRBD2 (5 bases). Trimming took 3 bases from V and 9 from J, leaving 11 bases between them. Germline V lookup: CDR1 SEHNR, CDR2 FQNEAQ (reference sequence). This CDR3 is built from 12 residues. The CDR3 nucleotides are TGTGCCAGCAGCTTCACTAGGGCGGCCCAGTACTTC. It specifies CASSFTRAAQYF.

This clone was observed a few times. V gene TRBV13 combines with J gene TRBJ2-7; TRBD1 is a possible D gene (6 bases). Germline V gene lookup returns CDR1 PRHDT and CDR2 FYEKMQ (reference sequence). The CDR3 length is 18 residues. V was cut by 4 bases and J by 1 base, with 23 bases left in between. The CDR3 nucleotides read TGTGCCAGCAGCTCAAATGATATTAAACAGGGAAGGTCCTACGAGCAGTACTTC. Amino acids: CASSSNDIKQGRSYEQYF.

The V gene is TRBV19, the J gene TRBJ2-7, with D possibly TRBD1 on 6 matching bases. The CDR3 consists of 14 residues. Per the germline V gene, CDR1 is LNHDA and CDR2 is SQIVND (reference sequence). V dropped 3 bases and J dropped 0 bases, with 9 bases sitting between them. The CDR3 loop is CASSIQQGSYEQYF. Written as DNA, the CDR3 is TGTGCCAGTAGTATCCAACAGGGCTCCTACGAGCAGTACTTC.

In its sample, this clone was seen a few times. The gene calls are TRBV28 and TRBJ2-3; either TRBD1 or TRBD2 may fit D (5 bases each). Trimming took off 2 bases at V and 4 bases at J, with 13 bases between the two ends. The CDR3 sequence is 15 residues long. Germline CDR1 is MDHEN and CDR2 is SYDVKM. The CDR3 nucleotides are TGTGCCAGCAGTTTAAGCCGGGACCCAGCAGATACGCAGTATTTT. Translated: CASSLSRDPADTQYF.

The chain carries TRBV18 and TRBJ2-6, with 11 bases lining up with TRBD1. Germline lookup yields CDR1 KGHSH and CDR2 LQKENI. The ends lost 0 bases at V and 2 bases at J; junction bases unmatched: 0. The CDR3 length is 17 residues. The CDR3 DNA reads TGTGCCAGCTCACCACCGGGACAGGGGGCTGGGGCCAACGTCCTGACTTTC. It is translated as CASSPPGQGAGANVLTF.

The chain is built from TRBV11-2 and TRBJ2-3; D is unclear. Germline CDR1 SGHAT, CDR2 FQNNGV. The V end was cut by 3 bases, the J end by 5 bases, with 6 bases between. The CDR3 totals 12 residues. Written as DNA, the CDR3 is TGTGCCAGCAGCTTTCGACTAGATACGCAGTATTTT. Amino acids: CASSFRLDTQYF. Looking up the rest from reference TRBV11-2 and TRBJ2-3 gives the full variable domain: EAGVAQSPRYKIIEKRQSVAFWCNPISGHATLYWYQQILGQGPKLLIQFQNNGVVDDSQLPKDRFSAERLKGVDSTLKIQPAKLEDSAVYLCASSFRLDTQYFGPGTRLTVL.

V is TRBV6-5 and J is TRBJ2-7; 9 bases match TRBD1. The germline gives CDR1 MNHEY, CDR2 SVGAGI. V shed 5 bases and J 2 bases; nucleotides not matched to a gene: 4. The CDR3 has 14 residues. For the CDR3, the DNA is TGTGCCAGCAGTGCCGGGACAGGGACCTACGAGCAGTACTTC. This translates into CASSAGTGTYEQYF.

This rearrangement joins TRBV29-1 to TRBJ2-5; TRBD2 matches 10 bases. Germline V gene data show CDR1 as SQVTM and CDR2 as ANQGSEA. The CDR3 has 14 residues. V dropped 5 bases and J dropped 5; count of bases not matched to a gene: 8. CDR3 region: CSVSGLAVGETQYF. CDR3 nucleotide sequence: TGCAGCGTTTCCGGACTAGCGGTGGGGGAGACCCAGTACTTC.

This clone appeared once. The chain carries TRBV19 and TRBJ1-5; D call uncertain. Between the trimmed V and J ends, which lost 5 bases and 2 bases, there was a span of 10 bases. Germline CDR1 LNHDA, CDR2 SQIVND (reference sequence). This CDR3 contains 14 residues. DNA for the CDR3: TGTGCCAGTAGTCTTCCAAGGGGCAATCAGCCCCAGCATTTT. It specifies CASSLPRGNQPQHF.

The rearrangement uses TRBV27 and TRBJ1-1; the match to TRBD1 covers 8 bases. Per the germline V gene, CDR1 is MNHEY and CDR2 is SMNVEV (reference sequence). V shed 6 bases, J shed 4 bases, and the junction held 13 bases outside the gene matches. The CDR3 covers 16 residues. The CDR3 sequence: CASRRQGAPRGTEAFF. CDR3 nucleotide sequence: TGTGCCAGCAGGAGGCAGGGGGCTCCGAGGGGCACTGAAGCTTTCTTT.

V is TRBV7-2 and J is TRBJ2-5; D gene unclear. Germline V gene data show CDR1 as SGHTA and CDR2 as FQGNSA. The V gene lost 4 bases and the J gene lost 3 bases, with 3 bases spanning the gap. The CDR3 has 11 residues. The CDR3: CASSYEETQYF. Written as DNA, the CDR3 is TGTGCCAGCAGCTATGAAGAGACCCAGTACTTC.

This clone showed up just a few times. This chain's CDR3 is CAINSGTASGELFF. The CDR3 region has the DNA TGTGCCATCAACTCCGGGACTGCAAGCGGGGAGCTGTTTTTT. The chain links TRBV10-3 to TRBJ2-2; weak D call: TRBD2 (6 bases). V dropped 7 bases and J dropped 7 bases, with 16 bases sitting between them. The CDR3 spans 14 residues. From germline, CDR1 is ENHRY and CDR2 SYGVKD.

The chain has TRBV30 and TRBJ2-1; 14 positions agree with TRBD2. The length of the CDR3 is 17 residues. The trim removed 2 bases at V and 6 bases at J, leaving 9 bases unmatched. Germline loops: CDR1 GTSNPN, CDR2 SVGIG (reference sequence). CDR3 DNA: TGTGCCTGGAGTCCGAGACTAGCGGGAGGGCCGGGCAATGAGCAGTTCTTC. Translating gives CAWSPRLAGGPGNEQFF.

V gene TRBV30 combines with J gene TRBJ1-1; D gene ambiguous. Germline CDR1 and CDR2: GTSNPN and SVGIG (reference sequence). The CDR3 runs 14 residues. Trimming took 3 bases from V and 1 from J, leaving 12 bases between them. This CDR3 reads CAWRQDLGNTEAFF. CDR3 DNA sequence: TGTGCCTGGAGACAAGACCTTGGGAACACTGAAGCTTTCTTT.

V and J are TRBV7-9 and TRBJ2-1; D perhaps matches TRBD1 (6 bases). Per the germline V gene, CDR1 is SEHNR and CDR2 is FQNEAQ (reference sequence). V was trimmed by 5 bases and J by 3 bases, leaving 17 bases between them. This CDR3 region has 16 residues. The CDR3: CASSPLEGGFYNEQFF. CDR3 coding DNA: TGTGCCAGCAGCCCCCTGGAAGGGGGTTTCTACAATGAGCAGTTCTTC.

This clone was found a few times. The chain recombines TRBV7-9 with TRBJ2-7; D is perhaps TRBD1 or TRBD2 (5 bases each). This CDR3 region has 15 residues. Per germline, CDR1 SEHNR and CDR2 FQNEAQ (reference sequence). Trimming took 0 bases from V and 5 from J, leaving 14 bases between them. The CDR3 protein is CASSLAEGTPDEQYF. As DNA, the CDR3 is TGTGCCAGCAGCTTAGCGGAAGGGACGCCCGACGAGCAGTACTTC.

The chain couples TRBV2 to TRBJ2-2; a weak D match, TRBD2 (6 bases). Germline V gives CDR1 SNHLY, CDR2 FYNNEI. V dropped 6 bases and J dropped 2 bases, with 13 bases sitting between them. The CDR3 extends over 15 amino acids. The CDR3 here is CASRGLGRNTGELFF. CDR3 nucleotide sequence: TGTGCCAGCAGGGGGCTCGGGAGAAACACCGGGGAGCTGTTTTTT.

The chain has TRBV7-9 and TRBJ2-5; possible D gene TRBD2, 6 bases. The V gene's germline CDR1 is SEHNR and CDR2 FQNEAQ (reference sequence). CDR3 length equals 14 residues. Trimming cost V 0 bases and J 3 bases, with 8 bases left between them. CDR3 bases: TGTGCCAGCAGCTTAGCGGGACTGGAAGAGACCCAGTACTTC. Protein: CASSLAGLEETQYF.

This sequence joins TRBV30 and TRBJ1-1; 10 nucleotides line up with TRBD1. Germline V gene data show CDR1 as GTSNPN and CDR2 as SVGIG (reference sequence). The V gene end was trimmed by 7 bases and the J gene end by 2 bases; junction bases not matched to a gene: 4. The length of the CDR3 is 13 residues. The CDR3 here is CASRQGANTEAFF. CDR3 nucleotide sequence: TGTGCCTCAAGACAGGGGGCCAACACTGAAGCTTTCTTT.

The gene calls are TRBV5-1 and TRBJ2-7, with TRBD1 as a possible D gene (7 bases). The CDR3 length is 16 residues. V was cut by 4 bases and J by 0 bases, with 17 bases left in between. The germline gives CDR1 SGHRS, CDR2 YFSETQ. The CDR3 coding sequence is TGCGCCAGCAGCCTTGCGGGACAGCGGTACTCCTACGAGCAGTACTTC. Its protein is CASSLAGQRYSYEQYF.

This chain links TRBV29-1 with TRBJ2-3, with D possibly TRBD1 on 6 matching bases. Trimming took off 3 bases at V and 1 base at J, with 14 bases between the two ends. The CDR3 sequence is 15 residues long. Germline CDR1 and CDR2: SQVTM and ANQGSEA. The CDR3 DNA sequence: TGCAGCGTTGATTCATACAGGGCGGGCACAGATACGCAGTATTTT. Translated, it gives CSVDSYRAGTDTQYF.

The rearrangement uses TRBV5-6 and TRBJ2-3, with 7 bases aligning to TRBD2. V dropped 0 bases and J dropped 4; count of bases not matched to a gene: 2. CDR1 and CDR2 (germline): SGHDT, YYEEEE. The CDR3 runs 14 residues. The CDR3 DNA sequence: TGTGCCAGCAGCTTGGCTAGCGGCCCAGATACGCAGTATTTT. Protein sequence: CASSLASGPDTQYF.

The rearrangement uses TRBV5-6 and TRBJ1-5; D gene uncertain. V lost 4 bases to trimming and J lost 0 bases, with 8 bases between them. Germline loops: CDR1 SGHDT, CDR2 YYEEEE. The CDR3 is 14 residues long. CDR3 protein: CASSTLASNQPQHF. The CDR3 DNA sequence: TGTGCCAGCAGCACACTCGCTAGCAATCAGCCCCAGCATTTT.